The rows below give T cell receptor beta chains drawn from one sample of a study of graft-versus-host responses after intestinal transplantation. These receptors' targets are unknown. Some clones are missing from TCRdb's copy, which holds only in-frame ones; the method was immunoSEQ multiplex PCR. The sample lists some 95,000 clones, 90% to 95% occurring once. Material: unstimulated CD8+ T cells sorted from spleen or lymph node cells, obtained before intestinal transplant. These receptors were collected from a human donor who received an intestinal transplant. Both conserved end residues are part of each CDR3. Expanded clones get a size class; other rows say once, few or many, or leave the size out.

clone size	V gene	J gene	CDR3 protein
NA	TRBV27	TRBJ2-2	CASSFLPDTGELFF
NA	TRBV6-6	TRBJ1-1	CASTLHLGGTEAFF
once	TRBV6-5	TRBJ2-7	CASSYGTGDYEQYF
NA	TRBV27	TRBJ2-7	CASSLGALAGYEQYF
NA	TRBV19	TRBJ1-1	CASSPATSMNTEAFF
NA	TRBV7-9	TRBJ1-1	CASSSGLETEAFF
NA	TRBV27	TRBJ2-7	CASSLFGGGDYEQYF
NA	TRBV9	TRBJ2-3	CATSPGLSTDTQYF
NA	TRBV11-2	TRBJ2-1	CASSLEGRGMSDEQFF
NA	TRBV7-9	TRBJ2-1	CASSLETSGPYNEQFF
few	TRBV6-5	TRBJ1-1	CASSYSEGNTEAFF
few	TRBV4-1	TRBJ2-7	CASSQRESSYEQYF
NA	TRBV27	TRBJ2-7	CASSLSRGYYEQYF
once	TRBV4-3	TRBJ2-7	CASSQDYYGYEQYF
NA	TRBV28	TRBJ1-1	CASSPPSDTEAFF
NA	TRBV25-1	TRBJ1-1	CASSEVRGGTEAFF
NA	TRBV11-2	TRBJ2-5	CASSSYGLDEETQYF
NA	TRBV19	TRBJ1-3	CASSRQGASYSGNTIYF
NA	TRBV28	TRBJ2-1	CATTGEDYNEQFF
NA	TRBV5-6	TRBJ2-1	CASSLINNEQFF
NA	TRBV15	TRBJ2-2	CATSRFDSNTGELFF
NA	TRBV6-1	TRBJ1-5	CASSEFSDNQPQHF
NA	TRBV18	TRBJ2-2	CASSPAGGPDTGELFF
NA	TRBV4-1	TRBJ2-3	CASSQVGGLDTQYF
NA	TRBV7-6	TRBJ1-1	CASSSYPGAEAFF
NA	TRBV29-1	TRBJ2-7	CSVEGSGTGVDEQYF
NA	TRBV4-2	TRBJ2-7	CASSPRHSSYEQYF
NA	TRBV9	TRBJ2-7	CASSVGPSSYEQYF
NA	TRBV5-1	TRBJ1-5	CASSSPPGQGRYSNQPQHF
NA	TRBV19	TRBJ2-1	CASSIIAGTTYNEQFF
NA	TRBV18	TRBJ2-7	CASSTGTSTYEQYF
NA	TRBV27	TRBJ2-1	CASSLGQSYNEQFF
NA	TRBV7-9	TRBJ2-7	CASSLLAGIDEQYF
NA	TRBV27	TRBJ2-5	CASGPWTGEYF
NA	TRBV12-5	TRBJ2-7	CASGRGHSRVYEQYF
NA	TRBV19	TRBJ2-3	CASSLWDYLPHTQYF
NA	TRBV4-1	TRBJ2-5	CASSQVRFQETQYF
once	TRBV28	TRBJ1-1	CASSDDTIEAFF
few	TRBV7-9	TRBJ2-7	CASSNYRESYEQYF
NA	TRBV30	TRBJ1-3	CAWSVGTGGNTIYF
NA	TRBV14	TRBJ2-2	CASSPRQGNTGELFF
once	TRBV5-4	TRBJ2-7	CASSLGVEGGRGMYEQYF
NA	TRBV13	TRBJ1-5	CASSLGQGVHQPQHF
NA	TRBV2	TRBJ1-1	CASSERDSLNTEAFF
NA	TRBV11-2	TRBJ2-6	CASSLRRGPGANVLTF
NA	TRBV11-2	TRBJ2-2	CASSETGGGRELFF
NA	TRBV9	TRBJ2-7	CASNTGQDLGEQYF
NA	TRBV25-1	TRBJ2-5	CASSEGLVRVAGTQYF
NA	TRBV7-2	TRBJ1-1	CASSFEDSLTEAFF